One sample yielded the 29 T cell receptor beta chains listed below, sequenced in a study of cytomegalovirus exposure and HLA in healthy donors (TCRdb year 2017). The library was prepared using the immunoSEQ multiplex PCR assay. The multiplex PCR relied on a mix of 60 forward primers for TCR Vbeta segments and 13 reverse primers for TCR Jbeta segments. Here the immuneACCESS table is served through TCRdb, limited to in-frame sequences with V and J called. Missing clones are a known gap in these copies; in checked studies unresolved V genes cover under half, and the rest lacks a known reason. In this sample the table shows over 150,000 clones, about four fifths of which occur a single time. The ten largest clones add up to 7.5% to 9% of the sample. The sequencing sample was made of PBMCs. Receptors were obtained from a man aged 25 to 45 in good health and CMV-seropositive.

The V and J genes are TRBV6-6 and TRBJ1-2; D might be TRBD1 (6 bases). From germline, CDR1 is MNHNY and CDR2 SVGAGI (reference sequence). The CDR3 spans 15 residues. V lost 2 bases, J lost 7 bases, and 17 bases lay in between. The CDR3 region is CASSYEFGGVSGYTF. The CDR3 DNA follows: TGTGCCAGCAGTTACGAATTTGGGGGCGTAAGTGGCTACACCTTC.

The V call is TRBV29-1, the J call TRBJ1-1; D not resolved. The CDR3 totals 10 residues. V lost 6 bases and J lost 7, with 9 bases in between. Per the germline V gene, CDR1 is SQVTM and CDR2 is ANQGSEA. CDR3 in DNA: TGCAGCGTCGCCGACATTGAAGCTTTCTTT. This sequence encodes CSVADIEAFF.

This clone was seen just once. The V gene is TRBV28, the J gene TRBJ1-5; D is unresolved. This CDR3 comprises 15 residues. Trimming shortened V by 6 bases and J by 2 bases, and 14 bases separated the two germline ends. Per germline, CDR1 MDHEN and CDR2 SYDVKM. This chain's CDR3 is CASSLFAGGNQPQHF. Here the CDR3 DNA reads TGTGCCAGCAGCCTTTTCGCGGGAGGCAATCAGCCCCAGCATTTT.

The gene calls are TRBV28 and TRBJ1-4, with D possibly matching TRBD1 (5 bases). The V end lost 5 bases, the J end lost 7 bases, and 8 bases lay between the germline ends. This CDR3 spans 12 amino acids. The germline V gene encodes CDR1 MDHEN and CDR2 SYDVKM. The CDR3 DNA reads TGTGCCAGCAGTCAAAGGGGTGAAAAACTGTTTTTT. This sequence encodes CASSQRGEKLFF.

V usage is TRBV19 and J usage is TRBJ2-7; 9 nucleotides align to TRBD1. The V gene end was trimmed by 8 bases and the J gene end by 5 bases; junction bases not matched to a gene: 16. There are 16 residues in the CDR3. Germline V gene data show CDR1 as LNHDA and CDR2 as SQIVND (reference sequence). The CDR3 spells CASSSLDRGLLDEQYF. In DNA, the CDR3 is TGTGCCAGTTCCTCCCTGGACAGGGGCCTTTTGGACGAGCAGTACTTC.

The chain employs TRBV7-9 and TRBJ1-1; D remains ambiguous. V was pared by 5 bases and J by 7 bases, with 5 bases between. CDR1 is SEHNR, CDR2 FQNEAQ, per germline (reference sequence). The length of the CDR3 is 10 residues. The chain's CDR3 is CASSQNEAFF. In DNA form, the CDR3 reads TGTGCCAGCAGCCAAAATGAAGCTTTCTTT.

CDR3: CASSFAPRVPIPTEAFF. The CDR3 coding sequence is TGCGCCAGCAGCTTCGCACCCAGGGTTCCCATCCCCACTGAAGCTTTCTTT. The chain couples TRBV5-1 to TRBJ1-1; TRBD1 might be the D (5 bases). V was cut by 2 bases and J by 4 bases, with 21 bases left in between. The CDR3 is made up of 17 amino acids. CDR1 is SGHRS and CDR2 is YFSETQ in the germline V gene.

This sequence joins TRBV21-1 and TRBJ1-1; the table names TRBD1, a call not compared with the DNA. TRBV21-1 is assigned pseudogene status. The CDR3 totals 16 residues. The CDR3 DNA reads as TGTGCCAGCAGCGTTTTAGAAAAGACAGGAGAGTCTGAAGCTTTCTTT. This sequence encodes CASSVLEKTGESEAFF.

This clone was detected a few times. The chain has TRBV10-2 and TRBJ1-1; 8 bases agree with TRBD1. V was pared by 3 bases and J by 5 bases, with 8 bases of the junction left unmatched. Germline assignment: CDR1 WSHSY and CDR2 SAAADI. This CDR3 comprises 15 residues. The CDR3 DNA reads TGCGCCAGCAGTGACCAGGGGGCGCGTAGTACTGAAGCTTTCTTT. Protein: CASSDQGARSTEAFF.

The chain recombines TRBV7-2 with TRBJ2-7; 10 nucleotides agree with TRBD1. The germline V gene has CDR1 SGHTA and CDR2 FQGNSA. J lost 4 bases, V lost 3 bases, and 3 bases had no gene match. The CDR3 has 14 amino acids. The CDR3 is CASSLTGGGYEQYF. CDR3 nucleotides: TGTGCCAGCAGCTTGACAGGGGGCGGATACGAGCAGTACTTC.

This clone was seen once. The chain uses TRBV9 and TRBJ2-2; TRBD2 matches at 11 bases. The CDR3 has 18 amino acids. J lost 4 bases, V lost 0 bases, and 8 bases had no gene match. The germline V gene encodes CDR1 SGDLS and CDR2 YYNGEE. In DNA form, the CDR3 reads TGTGCCAGCAGCGTAGGGGCTAGCGGGGGGCAAGGCACCGGGGAGCTGTTTTTT. Amino acid sequence: CASSVGASGGQGTGELFF.

V gene TRBV7-9 combines with J gene TRBJ1-5; weak D call: TRBD1 (5 bases). Trimming left V 6 bases short and J 7 bases short, with 13 bases between. Germline V gene lookup returns CDR1 SEHNR and CDR2 FQNEAQ (reference sequence). The CDR3 spans 13 residues. The CDR3 loop reads CASRANRGQPQHF. The CDR3 DNA follows: TGTGCCAGCAGGGCGAATAGGGGCCAGCCCCAGCATTTT. The full variable domain, completed using reference TRBV7-9 and TRBJ1-5, is DTGVSQNPRHKITKRGQNVTFRCDPISEHNRLYWYRQTLGQGPEFLTYFQNEAQLEKSRLLSDRFSAERPKGSFSTLEIQRTEQGDSAMYLCASRANRGQPQHFGDGTRLSIL.

The chain uses TRBV19 and TRBJ2-2; 9 bases are a match to TRBD1. The junction had 7 bases not matched to a gene; V was cut back by 5 bases and J by 3 bases. CDR3 length: 16 amino acids. Germline assignment: CDR1 LNHDA and CDR2 SQIVND (reference sequence). The CDR3 sequence: CASSPWTGEDTGELFF. In DNA, the CDR3 is TGTGCCAGTAGTCCCTGGACAGGGGAGGACACCGGGGAGCTGTTTTTT.

The rearrangement joins TRBV6-5 to TRBJ2-7, with 9 bases matching TRBD1. J was trimmed by 6 bases and V by 6 bases; bases with no gene match: 12. Germline CDR1 reads MNHEY; CDR2 reads SVGAGI. This CDR3 has 15 residues. The CDR3 DNA sequence: TGTGCCAGCAGACCCCCCGGGACAGGGAGTCGCGAGCAGTACTTC. It yields the protein CASRPPGTGSREQYF.

The CDR3 sequence is CASNFVVRGNPSGANVLTF. CDR3 sequence (DNA): TGTGCCAGTAATTTTGTGGTCAGGGGGAATCCCTCTGGGGCCAACGTCCTGACTTTC. The chain is built from TRBV19 and TRBJ2-6, with TRBD1 identical over 7 bases. Germline-derived CDR1 and CDR2 are LNHDA and SQIVND (reference sequence). V lost 7 bases to trimming and J lost 0 bases; unmatched junction nucleotides: 15. There are 19 residues in the CDR3.

This chain links TRBV5-6 with TRBJ1-1; no clear D. Germline V CDR1 and CDR2: SGHDT, YYEEEE. Deletions cut 0 bases from V and 5 bases from J, with 26 bases between. The CDR3 contains 19 residues. The DNA for the CDR3 is TGTGCCAGCAGCTTGGCCCGTAATACTCCCCTCAGGCCGATTACTGAAGCTTTCTTT. This encodes CASSLARNTPLRPITEAFF.

V usage is TRBV5-1 and J usage is TRBJ2-7, with 7 bases aligning to TRBD2. Germline V gives CDR1 SGHRS, CDR2 YFSETQ. This CDR3 is 14 amino acids long. Germline trimming cut 6 bases from V and 2 bases from J; bases unmatched to any gene: 8. CDR3 residues: CASTGLQPTYEQYF. The CDR3, as DNA: TGCGCCAGCACGGGACTACAACCAACCTACGAGCAGTACTTC. Filled out from reference TRBV5-1 and TRBJ2-7, the complete variable domain reads KAGVTQTPRYLIKTRGQQVTLSCSPISGHRSVSWYQQTPGQGLQFLFEYFSETQRNKGNFPGRFSGRQFSNSRSEMNVSTLELGDSALYLCASTGLQPTYEQYFGPGTRLTVT.

The chain links TRBV28 to TRBJ2-7; 7 positions match TRBD2. V trimming: 7 bases; J trimming: 3 bases; junction bases outside the gene matches: 12. The CDR3 has 15 amino acids. Germline V gives CDR1 MDHEN, CDR2 SYDVKM. In DNA, the CDR3 is TGTGCCAGCACGCTCGGGGGGAGCTCCCTCTACGAGCAGTACTTC. Its translation is CASTLGGSSLYEQYF.

The CDR3: CASSLVLTGELFF. The CDR3 bases are TGTGCCAGCAGCTTAGTCCTCACCGGGGAGCTGTTTTTT. The J gene is TRBJ2-2, the V gene TRBV7-3; D gene unclear. Between the trimmed V and J ends, which lost 2 bases and 4 bases, there was a span of 5 bases. Germline V lookup: CDR1 SGHTA, CDR2 FQGTGA. This CDR3 contains 13 residues. The variable domain in full, with the rest retrieved from reference TRBV7-3 and TRBJ2-2, is GAGVSQTPSNKVTEKGKYVELRCDPISGHTALYWYRQSLGQGPEFLIYFQGTGAADDSGLPNDRFFAVRPEGSVSTLKIQRTERGDSAVYLCASSLVLTGELFFGEGSRLTVL.

The chain is built from TRBV11-3 and TRBJ2-7; 8 nucleotides match TRBD2. Germline V CDR1 and CDR2: SGHNT, YENEEA. The CDR3 sequence is 19 residues long. V lost 0 bases to trimming and J lost 7 bases; unmatched junction nucleotides: 20. The CDR3 DNA is TGTGCCAGCAGCTTAGATTCGGGAGGGCGCGGGAGCCCTCTCCGGGAGCAGTACTTC. This gives the protein CASSLDSGGRGSPLREQYF.

This rearrangement joins TRBV19 to TRBJ2-6; D is ambiguous. This CDR3 has 19 residues. V was shortened by 1 base and J by 0 bases, with 16 bases between the two germline ends. The germline gives CDR1 LNHDA, CDR2 SQIVND (reference sequence). As DNA, the CDR3 is TGTGCCAGTAGTATAGCTTGGGCCAGACCCAGCTCTGGGGCCAACGTCCTGACTTTC. Translation: CASSIAWARPSSGANVLTF.

The chain combines TRBV19 with TRBJ2-3; TRBD2 agrees at 7 bases. The germline gives CDR1 LNHDA, CDR2 SQIVND (reference sequence). The CDR3 covers 15 residues. The trim removed 5 bases at V and 0 bases at J, leaving 5 bases unmatched. Here the CDR3 DNA reads TGTGCCAGTAGTCAGAGCGGGACTAGCACAGATACGCAGTATTTT. This gives the protein CASSQSGTSTDTQYF.

V gene TRBV10-3 combines with J gene TRBJ2-3; the match to TRBD2 covers 9 bases. V shed 0 bases, J shed 1 base, and the junction held 5 bases outside the gene matches. Germline CDR1 and CDR2: ENHRY and SYGVKD. The CDR3 totals 17 residues. The CDR3 bases are TGTGCCATCAGTGAGTCGGGGGCGGGGGGGCGCACAGATACGCAGTATTTT. Its protein is CAISESGAGGRTDTQYF.

J is TRBJ2-6 and V is TRBV12-5; D is possibly TRBD1 (5 bases). CDR3 size: 18 residues. The V and J ends lost 0 bases and 0 bases respectively, with 12 bases between them. In germline, CDR1 is LGHNT, CDR2 FRNRAP. The CDR3 loop reads CASGLVVRESSGANVLTF. Written as DNA, the CDR3 is TGTGCTAGTGGTTTGGTAGTCAGGGAAAGCTCTGGGGCCAACGTCCTGACTTTC.

This clone was seen a handful of times. The genes are TRBV6-5 and TRBJ1-1, with D possibly being TRBD1 (6 bases). Germline assignment: CDR1 MNHEY and CDR2 SVGAGI. The V end lost 2 bases, the J end lost 7 bases, and 14 bases lay between the germline ends. The CDR3 has 14 residues. The chain's CDR3 is CASSYGDIKGEAFF. The CDR3 DNA follows: TGTGCCAGCAGTTACGGGGACATAAAGGGTGAAGCTTTCTTT.

This clone was seen only once. The chain links TRBV5-1 to TRBJ1-3, with a possible D match to TRBD1 (5 bases). CDR1 and CDR2 (germline): SGHRS, YFSETQ. The V end was cut by 0 bases, the J end by 4 bases, with 11 bases between. The CDR3 runs 15 residues. CDR3 nucleotides: TGCGCCAGCAGCTTGGCAGGGATTACGGGAAACACCATATATTTT. The encoded protein is CASSLAGITGNTIYF.

The chain has TRBV10-3 and TRBJ1-6; D possibly corresponds to TRBD1 (5 bases). CDR3 length: 16 amino acids. In germline, CDR1 is ENHRY, CDR2 SYGVKD. Trimming removed 0 bases from V and 9 bases from J, with 15 bases in between. CDR3 bases: TGTGCCATCAGTGAGTCGGGGATAGGACAAAGTTCACCCCTCCACTTT. Amino acids: CAISESGIGQSSPLHF.

This chain links TRBV15 with TRBJ2-7, with 7 bases fitting TRBD1. The germline gives CDR1 LNHNV, CDR2 YYDKDF (reference sequence). The CDR3 covers 13 residues. V dropped 5 bases and J dropped 6; count of bases not matched to a gene: 7. The CDR3 DNA reads TGTGCCACCAGCCTCAGGGGGAGCGGCGAGCAGTACTTC. It yields the protein CATSLRGSGEQYF.

The genes are TRBV9 and TRBJ2-3; D might be TRBD1 (5 bases). Germline values: CDR1 SGDLS, CDR2 YYNGEE. Trimming pared 10 bases from V and 0 bases from J, leaving 15 bases between. CDR3 length: 14 residues. Written as DNA, the CDR3 is TGTGCCTCTCAAGGGGTCTCAAGCACAGATACGCAGTATTTT. This translates into CASQGVSSTDTQYF.